This TCR beta chain was identified in a study of blood T cell repertoires in COVID-19. The wider study: From T cells, B-cell-depleted T cells, or PBMCs came the material, which was cDNA or gDNA.

TCRdb's table, derived via immunoSEQ multiplex PCR, lists solely in-frame clones and lacks some. The table includes roughly 190,000 clones, more than 70% detected once. Trimming shortened V by 3 bases and J by 8 bases, and 13 bases separated the two germline ends. The CDR3 spans 13 residues. The clonotype comes from a man between 45 and 60 years old with active or convalescent COVID-19. The chain recombines TRBV12-3 or TRBV12-4 with TRBJ1-2, with D hard to call. Source material: peripheral blood. The CDR3 loop reads CASSFSSSRGYTF. For the CDR3, the DNA is TGTGCCAGCAGTTTTTCGTCCTCCCGGGGCTACACCTTC.